The T cell receptor (beta chain) under discussion was sequenced for a study of blood T cell repertoires in COVID-19. As for the study in general: Acute and convalescent COVID-19 samples came from the United States, Italy and Spain.

Under the authors' procedure: Quantification of nucleated cells was approximated via reference gene primer amplification. The assay was immunoSEQ multiplex PCR, and TCRdb's table has in-frame clones only and misses some. The DNA was the basis for D and trimming; V, J and clone size are from that table. The table has over 150,000 clones, 70% to 80% seen once. Participants had their cohort set by participant-reported clinical history. The CDR3 contains 14 residues. J lost 7 bases, V lost 5 bases, and 5 bases had no gene match. Germline V CDR1 and CDR2: MDHEN, SYDVKM. On this clone itself: Other nucleotide sequences in the sample specify the same CDR3.

This chain joins TRBV28 and TRBJ1-4, with 9 bases identical to TRBD1. The sample was PBMCs or T cells enriched from blood (not recorded which). The origin of this receptor is a woman in her forties or fifties who had recovered from COVID-19. The chain's CDR3 is CASSPGQGSEKLFF. The CDR3, as DNA: TGTGCCAGCAGTCCCGGACAGGGGAGTGAAAAACTGTTTTTT.